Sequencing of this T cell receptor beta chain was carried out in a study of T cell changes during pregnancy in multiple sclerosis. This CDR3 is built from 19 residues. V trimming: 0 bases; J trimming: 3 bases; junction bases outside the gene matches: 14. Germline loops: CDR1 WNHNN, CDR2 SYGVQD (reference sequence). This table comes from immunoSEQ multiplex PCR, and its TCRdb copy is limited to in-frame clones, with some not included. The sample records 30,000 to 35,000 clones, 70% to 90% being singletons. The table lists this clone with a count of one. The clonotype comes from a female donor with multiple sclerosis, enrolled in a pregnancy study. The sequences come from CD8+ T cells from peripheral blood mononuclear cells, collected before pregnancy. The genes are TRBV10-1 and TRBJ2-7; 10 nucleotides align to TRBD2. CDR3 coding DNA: TGCGCCAGCAGTGAGTCCTGGATTAGCGGGGGGCCGAACCACTACGAGCAGTACTTC. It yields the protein CASSESWISGGPNHYEQYF.